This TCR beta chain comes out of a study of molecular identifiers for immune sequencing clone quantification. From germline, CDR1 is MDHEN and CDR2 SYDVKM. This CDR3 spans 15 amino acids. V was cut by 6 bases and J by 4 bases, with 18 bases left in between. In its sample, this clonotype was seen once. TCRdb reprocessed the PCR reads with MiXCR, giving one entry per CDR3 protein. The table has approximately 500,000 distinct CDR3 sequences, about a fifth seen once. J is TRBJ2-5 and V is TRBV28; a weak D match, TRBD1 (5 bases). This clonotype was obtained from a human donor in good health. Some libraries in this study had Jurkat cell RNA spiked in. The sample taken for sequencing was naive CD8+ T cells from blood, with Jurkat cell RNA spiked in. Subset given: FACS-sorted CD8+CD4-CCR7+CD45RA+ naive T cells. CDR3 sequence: CASSRISGIRETQYF. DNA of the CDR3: TGTGCCAGCAGCCGTATCTCAGGGATTCGAGAGACCCAGTACTTC.